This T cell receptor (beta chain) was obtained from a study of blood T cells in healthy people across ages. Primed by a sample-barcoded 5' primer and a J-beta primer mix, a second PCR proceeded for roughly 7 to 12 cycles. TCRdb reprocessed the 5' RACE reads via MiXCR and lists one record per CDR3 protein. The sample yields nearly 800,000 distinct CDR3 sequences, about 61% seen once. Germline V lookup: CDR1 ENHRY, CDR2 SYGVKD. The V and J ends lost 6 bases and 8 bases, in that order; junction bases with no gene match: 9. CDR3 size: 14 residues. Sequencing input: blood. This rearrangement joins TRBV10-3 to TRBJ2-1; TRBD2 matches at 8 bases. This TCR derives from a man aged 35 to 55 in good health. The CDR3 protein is CAIREREKSDEQFF. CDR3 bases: TGTGCCATCAGGGAGCGGGAGAAAAGCGATGAGCAGTTCTTC.